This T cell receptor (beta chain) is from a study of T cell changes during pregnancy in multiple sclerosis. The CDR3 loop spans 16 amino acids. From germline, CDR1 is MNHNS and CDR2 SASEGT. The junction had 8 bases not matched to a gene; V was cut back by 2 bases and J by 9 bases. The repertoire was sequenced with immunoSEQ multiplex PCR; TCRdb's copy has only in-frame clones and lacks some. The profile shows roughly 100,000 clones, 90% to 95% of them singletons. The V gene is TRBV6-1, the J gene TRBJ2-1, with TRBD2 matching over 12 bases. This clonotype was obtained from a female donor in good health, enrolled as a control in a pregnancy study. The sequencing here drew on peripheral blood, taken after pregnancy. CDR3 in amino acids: CASSELAGGFGAEQFF. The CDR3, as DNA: TGTGCCAGCAGTGAACTAGCGGGGGGGTTTGGTGCTGAGCAGTTCTTC.